A single count supports the clone carrying this T cell receptor beta chain. Antigen unknown. This specimen belongs to a study of siplizumab effects on memory and regulatory T cells. Findings and limits, study-wide: The average Treg-derived proportion among mappable alloreactive CD4+ clones was 65% to 80% with siplizumab versus around 26% in controls.

The study assayed roughly 91,000 TCR templates per sample. Assay used: immunoSEQ multiplex PCR; TCRdb lists only in-frame clones, some missing. The sample carries roughly 64,000 clones, 90% to 98% recorded once. CDR3 length equals 15 residues. V dropped 6 bases and J dropped 1; count of bases not matched to a gene: 5. Germline V gene data show CDR1 as PRHDT and CDR2 as FYEKMQ (reference sequence). Material: naive CD8+ T cells sorted from blood. The receptor was derived from a human donor in good health. The chain links TRBV13 to TRBJ2-1; the match to TRBD2 covers 8 bases. CDR3 bases: TGTGCCAGCAGTCGTACTAGCGGTTCCTACAATGAGCAGTTCTTC. Residues: CASSRTSGSYNEQFF.